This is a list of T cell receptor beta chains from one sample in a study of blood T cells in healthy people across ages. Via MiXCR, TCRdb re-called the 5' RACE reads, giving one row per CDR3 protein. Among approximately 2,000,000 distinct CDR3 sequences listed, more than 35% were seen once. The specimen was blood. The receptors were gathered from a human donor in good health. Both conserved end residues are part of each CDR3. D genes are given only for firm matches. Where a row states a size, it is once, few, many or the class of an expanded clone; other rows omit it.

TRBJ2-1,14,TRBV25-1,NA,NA,TGTGCCAGCAGTGAACCGGGACCTTACAATGAGCAGTTCTTC,CASSEPGPYNEQFF
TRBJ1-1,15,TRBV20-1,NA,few,TGCAGTGTCCCCCTGGGGCACACCACGAACACTGAAGCTTTCTTT,CSVPLGHTTNTEAFF
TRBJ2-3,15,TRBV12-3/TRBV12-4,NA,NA,TGTGCCAGCAGTTTAGCGGGGCAGGCTCAATTTACGCAGTATTTT,CASSLAGQAQFTQYF
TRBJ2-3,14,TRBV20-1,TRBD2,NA,TGCAGCGGGAACGGGGGGATCAGCACAGATACGCAGTATTTT,CSGNGGISTDTQYF
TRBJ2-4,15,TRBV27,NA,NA,TGTGCCAGCAGTCCCTCTTCTCTAGCCAAAAACATTCAGTACTTC,CASSPSSLAKNIQYF
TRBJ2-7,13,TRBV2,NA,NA,TGTGCCAGCAGGAAGACCGAGGAGTACGAGCAGTACTTC,CASRKTEEYEQYF
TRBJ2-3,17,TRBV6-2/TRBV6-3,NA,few,TGTGCCAGCAGTCCCCGTCAAACGGGGGGCGTAGCAGATACGCAGTATTTT,CASSPRQTGGVADTQYF
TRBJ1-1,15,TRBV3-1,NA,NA,TGTGCCAGCAGCCACCAATCCGGACAGAACACTGAAGCTTTCTTT,CASSHQSGQNTEAFF
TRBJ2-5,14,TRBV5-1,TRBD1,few,TGCGCCAGCAGCTTGGGGACAGGGTTGGAGACCCAGTACTTC,CASSLGTGLETQYF
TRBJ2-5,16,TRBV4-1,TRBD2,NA,TGCGCCAGCAGCCAAGATGGTCGCGGGGGGGCAGAGACCCAGTACTTC,CASSQDGRGGAETQYF
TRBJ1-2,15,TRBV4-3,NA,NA,TGCGCCAGCAGCCAAGATCTCGCCTACGGGGCGGGCTACACCTTC,CASSQDLAYGAGYTF
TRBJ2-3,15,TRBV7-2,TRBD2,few,TGTGCCAGCCGGCTAGCGGGGGGTCCCACAGATACGCAGTATTTT,CASRLAGGPTDTQYF
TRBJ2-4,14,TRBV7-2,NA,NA,TGTGCCAGCAGCTTAGCCACGGACCAAAACATTCAGTACTTC,CASSLATDQNIQYF
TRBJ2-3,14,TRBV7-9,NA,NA,TGTGCCAGCAGCTTAGCTCTTTATGCGGATACGCAGTATTTT,CASSLALYADTQYF
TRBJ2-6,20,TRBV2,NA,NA,TGTGCCAGCACCTTTTCAGCGGAGGGTTTTACCTTATCTGGGGCCAACGTCCTGACTTTC,CASTFSAEGFTLSGANVLTF
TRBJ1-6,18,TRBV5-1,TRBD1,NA,TGCGCCAGCAGCTTCCTACCAGGGGGGAGCTCCTATAATTCACCCCTCCACTTT,CASSFLPGGSSYNSPLHF
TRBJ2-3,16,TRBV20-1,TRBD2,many,TGCAGTGCTAGACACCAGCTGCGGGGGTTCACAGATACGCAGTATTTT,CSARHQLRGFTDTQYF
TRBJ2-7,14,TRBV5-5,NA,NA,TGTGCCAGCAGCCATCAAAGGACGGACTACGAGCAGTACTTC,CASSHQRTDYEQYF
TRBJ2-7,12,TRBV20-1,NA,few,TGCAGTGCTAGACAGTACCAAGACGAGCAGTACTTC,CSARQYQDEQYF
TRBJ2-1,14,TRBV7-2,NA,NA,TGTGCCAGCAGCTTAACGTCTTCATTGCGAGAGCAGTTCTTC,CASSLTSSLREQFF